This TCR beta chain is from a study of blood T cell repertoires in COVID-19 (TCRdb year 2020). Notes on the research overall: The collaborator samples originated in the United States, Italy and Spain and spanned the acute and convalescent phases of COVID-19. The material from the prospective study consisted of cDNA or gDNA derived from T cells, B-cell-depleted T cells, or PBMCs. The dataset comprised deeply sampled blood TCRbeta repertoires from subjects exposed to, actively infected with, or recovered from COVID-19. The repertoires were made available in a free public database intended to serve as a resource for research on the immune response to SARS-CoV-2. Samples were obtained from the ongoing ImmuneRACE study (first 160 participants) and from over 1,000 subjects provided by 6 global collaborators. The sample metadata nearly always contained a de-identified subject ID, COVID-19 status, age in years and sex. Where available, HLA class I and class II types were taken from metadata supplied by the sample provider and were not determined by assay-based typing.

Collaborating institutions collected whole blood in K2EDTA tubes following their own protocols. For TCRbeta analysis, collaborator samples were shipped as frozen whole blood, as isolated PBMCs, or as DNA extracted from either sample type. The immunoSEQ Assay, a bias-controlled multiplex PCR, was used to amplify TCRbeta CDR3 regions from genomic DNA. The authors processed their data as follows. The number of nucleated cells in each sample was estimated from the amplification of reference gene primers within the assay. To quantify the absolute abundance of each unique TCRbeta CDR3 rearrangement, sequence reads were collapsed and filtered. For each sample, productive Simpson clonality was calculated by taking the square root of Simpson's diversity index across productive rearrangements. The table was pulled from immuneACCESS by TCRdb, which kept in-frame rearrangements only. Such tables lose some clones; where checked, under half of the loss comes from unresolved V genes, and the rest has no known cause. Clone size and V and J calls were adopted from that table, with D and trimming inferred from the DNA. The sample contains 40,000 to 60,000 clones, roughly 88% of them found a single time. The ten largest clones take up 11% to 15% of the sample.

Here is what the overall study found, with its caveats: How much clinical and demographic metadata was included differed by source and by participant, and the metadata was provided uncurated.

To note about this clone: Its recognized antigen is unknown. The record has no base qualities; no much larger clone is one base away.

CDR1 and CDR2 are read off the germline V gene as MNHEY and SVGAGI. The cysteine opens and the phenylalanine closes a CDR3 of 15 amino acids. The only DNA kept is the CDR3, 45 bases in frame from the first base. Trimming costs V 6 bases and J 2 bases, and their ends lie 14 bases apart. The sequenced material came from peripheral blood. The TCR sequence derives from a human donor in a cohort sampled during active COVID-19. Rearrangement joined TRBV6-5 to TRBJ1-3, with TRBD1 as a weak D call on 5 bases. The DNA sequence is given as TGTGCCAGCAGACAATTAACAGGCACTGGAAACACCATATATTTT. This sequence encodes CASRQLTGTGNTIYF.